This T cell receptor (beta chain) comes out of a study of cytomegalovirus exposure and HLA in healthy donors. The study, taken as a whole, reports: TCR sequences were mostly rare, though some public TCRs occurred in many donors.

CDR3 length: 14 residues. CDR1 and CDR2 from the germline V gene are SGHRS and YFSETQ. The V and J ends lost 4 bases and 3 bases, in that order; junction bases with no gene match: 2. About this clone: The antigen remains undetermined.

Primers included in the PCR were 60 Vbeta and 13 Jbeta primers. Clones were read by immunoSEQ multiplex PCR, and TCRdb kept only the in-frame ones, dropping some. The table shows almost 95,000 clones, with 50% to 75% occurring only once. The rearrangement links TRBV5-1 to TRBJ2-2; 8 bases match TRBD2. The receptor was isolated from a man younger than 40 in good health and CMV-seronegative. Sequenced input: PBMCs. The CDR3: CASSRGGDTGELFF. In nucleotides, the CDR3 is TGCGCCAGCAGCCGGGGGGGGGACACCGGGGAGCTGTTTTTT. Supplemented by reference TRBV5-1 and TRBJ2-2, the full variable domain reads KAGVTQTPRYLIKTRGQQVTLSCSPISGHRSVSWYQQTPGQGLQFLFEYFSETQRNKGNFPGRFSGRQFSNSRSEMNVSTLELGDSALYLCASSRGGDTGELFFGEGSRLTVL.